Each of the 7 T cell receptor beta chains below was sequenced from the same sample in a study of vaccination effects on CD4 cells after COVID-19. Data came from immunoSEQ multiplex PCR; TCRdb stores just in-frame clones and leaves some out. The data hold about 22,000 clones, with under 85% observed a single time. Antigen-specific CD4+ T cells were expanded (with viral peptide pools) by the ViraFEST assay ahead of sequencing. It was after 10 days of culture that CD4+ T cells were isolated. This individual tested PCR-positive for SARS-CoV-2 infection between March and December 2020. No antigens are known for them. The sample was CD4+ T cells from PBMCs cultured with a peptide pool, taken before COVID-19 vaccination. These receptors were taken from a human donor who had a prior SARS-CoV-2 infection.

The rearrangement links TRBV19 to TRBJ2-5, with 12 bases matching TRBD2. CDR1 LNHDA and CDR2 SQIVND come from the germline V gene (reference sequence). The CDR3 has 13 amino acids. Trimming removed 9 bases from V and 7 bases from J; junction bases left unmatched: 6. The CDR3 sequence is CASRLAGEVTQYF. Written as DNA, the CDR3 is TGTGCCAGCAGACTAGCGGGAGAGGTGACCCAGTACTTC.

This sequence joins TRBV4-2 and TRBJ1-4; D remains unclear. The V gene's germline CDR1 is LGHNA and CDR2 YNFKEQ. The CDR3 extends over 16 amino acids. Trimming stripped 0 bases from V and 6 bases from J, with 14 bases between. DNA for the CDR3: TGTGCCAGCAGCCAAGAACCCGGGGTAAAAGATGAAAAACTGTTTTTT. Residues: CASSQEPGVKDEKLFF.

The V call is TRBV5-6, the J call TRBJ2-7; D perhaps matches TRBD1 (6 bases). With 0 bases removed from V and 5 bases from J, the gap between germline ends came to 12 bases. Germline CDR1 and CDR2: SGHDT and YYEEEE. This CDR3 region has 14 residues. CDR3 bases: TGTGCCAGCAGCTTGGTGGGGGCGCCCAACGAGCAGTACTTC. Amino acid sequence: CASSLVGAPNEQYF.

This clone was counted once. The rearrangement links TRBV6-5 to TRBJ1-6; unclear D gene. From germline, CDR1 is MNHEY and CDR2 SVGAGI. Trimming took 0 bases from V and 8 from J, leaving 8 bases between them. This CDR3 has 14 amino acids. The CDR3 reads CASSYSLEYSPLHF. CDR3 nucleotides: TGTGCCAGCAGTTACTCGTTAGAGTATTCACCCCTCCACTTT.

The CDR3 is CASRRTGRGNYGYTF. The DNA for the CDR3 is TGTGCCAGTCGTAGGACAGGCCGCGGGAACTATGGCTACACCTTC. The rearrangement joins TRBV6-5 to TRBJ1-2; 7 bases are shared with TRBD1. CDR1 is MNHEY, CDR2 SVGAGI, per germline. V gave up 9 bases and J gave up 2 bases; unmatched junction bases: 12. The CDR3 has 15 residues.

The chain links TRBV7-9 to TRBJ2-1; D gene unclear. Germline V lookup: CDR1 SEHNR, CDR2 FQNEAQ (reference sequence). This CDR3 has 13 residues. The V gene lost 3 bases and the J gene lost 8 bases, with 11 bases spanning the gap. CDR3 sequence (DNA): TGTGCCAGCAGCTTGAGACGAACGGATGAGCAGTTCTTC. Translated, it gives CASSLRRTDEQFF.

The rearrangement joins TRBV5-1 to TRBJ1-2; D gene uncertain. The V gene's germline CDR1 is SGHRS and CDR2 YFSETQ. The CDR3 has 14 residues. Trimming cost V 0 bases and J 8 bases, with 14 bases left between them. The CDR3 DNA follows: TGCGCCAGCAGCTTGGTTCGGGATGGTGAGGGCTACACCTTC. Translated, it gives CASSLVRDGEGYTF. Using reference TRBV5-1 and TRBJ1-2 for the parts outside the CDR3, the full variable domain is KAGVTQTPRYLIKTRGQQVTLSCSPISGHRSVSWYQQTPGQGLQFLFEYFSETQRNKGNFPGRFSGRQFSNSRSEMNVSTLELGDSALYLCASSLVRDGEGYTFGSGTRLTVV.